Listed here are 17 T cell receptor beta chains from one sample, sequenced in a study of shared T cell receptors in the human thymus. TCRdb's copy holds only in-frame clones and misses some; the assay was immunoSEQ multiplex PCR. The data contain under 700,000 clones, around 78% of them singletons. These sequences were also reported in another study, on human thymus T cells.

Sequencing input: thymocytes. The origin of the receptors is a boy less than two years old with a congenital heart defect.

J is TRBJ1-3 and V is TRBV2; a weak D match, TRBD1 (6 bases). The CDR3 spans 18 residues. V was cut by 0 bases and J by 0 bases, with 15 bases left in between. Germline CDR1 is SNHLY and CDR2 is FYNNEI. CDR3 sequence: CASSEAPPGTPSGNTIYF. DNA of the CDR3: TGTGCCAGCAGTGAAGCTCCCCCGGGGACACCCTCTGGAAACACCATATATTTT.

The table lists this clone with a count of one. The rearrangement uses TRBV9 and TRBJ2-4; 13 bases line up with TRBD2. Germline V gene data show CDR1 as SGDLS and CDR2 as YYNGEE. Trimming took 3 bases from V and 3 from J; bases not matched to a gene: 9. The length of the CDR3 is 18 residues. CDR3 loop: CASSATSGRAVGKNIQYF. For the CDR3, the DNA is TGTGCCAGCAGCGCCACTAGCGGGAGGGCGGTGGGCAAAAACATTCAGTACTTC.

This chain links TRBV27 with TRBJ2-7; TRBD2 matches 7 bases. The germline CDR1 and CDR2 sequences are MNHEY and SMNVEV (reference sequence). The J segment lost 6 bases and the V segment lost 5 bases, leaving 16 bases of the junction unmatched. The CDR3 has 16 residues. The CDR3: CASSPRLAMKRVEQYF. The DNA for the CDR3 is TGTGCCAGCAGTCCACGACTAGCCATGAAACGGGTCGAGCAGTACTTC.

V and J are TRBV4-2 and TRBJ2-2; D is possibly TRBD2 (6 bases). The germline gives CDR1 LGHNA, CDR2 YNFKEQ. The ends were cut back, 0 bases at V and 5 bases at J, with 16 bases in the middle. CDR3 length: 17 amino acids. For the CDR3, the DNA is TGTGCCAGCAGCCAAGATTGGGCCGGGAGTCGTACCGGGGAGCTGTTTTTT. This sequence encodes CASSQDWAGSRTGELFF.

The rearrangement uses TRBV4-3 and TRBJ1-4; D might be TRBD1 (6 bases). Germline assignment: CDR1 LGHNA and CDR2 YSLEER. Trimming removed 0 bases at V and 14 bases at J, with 19 bases between. The CDR3 covers 15 residues. As DNA, the CDR3 is TGCGCCAGCAGCCAAGAAAGAACTCTGCGGCAGGGGCTGTTTTTT. As protein: CASSQERTLRQGLFF.

The chain has TRBV29-1 and TRBJ2-3, with a possible D match to TRBD1 (6 bases). This CDR3 spans 13 amino acids. Per the germline V gene, CDR1 is SQVTM and CDR2 is ANQGSEA. V was cut by 4 bases and J by 2 bases, with 10 bases left in between. The DNA of the CDR3 is TGCAGCGTTGTACAGGGCGACACAGATACGCAGTATTTT. It translates to CSVVQGDTDTQYF.

This chain connects TRBV12-5 to TRBJ1-3; 7 positions agree with TRBD1. The CDR3 length is 13 residues. V shed 7 bases and J 8 bases; nucleotides not matched to a gene: 8. Germline CDR1 reads LGHNT; CDR2 reads FRNRAP. The CDR3 sequence is CASAKGGGHTIYF. CDR3 bases: TGTGCTAGTGCAAAAGGAGGGGGCCACACCATATATTTT. The whole variable domain, remainder taken from reference TRBV12-5 and TRBJ1-3, is DARVTQTPRHKVTEMGQEVTMRCQPILGHNTVFWYRQTMMQGLELLAYFRNRAPLDDSGMPKDRFSAEMPDATLATLKIQPSEPRDSAVYFCASAKGGGHTIYFGEGSWLTVV.

This sequence joins TRBV5-1 and TRBJ1-4; D uncertain. CDR1 and CDR2 (germline): SGHRS, YFSETQ. This CDR3 region has 16 residues. Trimming left V 4 bases short and J 4 bases short, with 17 bases between. The CDR3 DNA follows: TGCGCCAGCAGCACATCTGGGAGGGCCATTAATGAAAAACTGTTTTTT. It codes for CASSTSGRAINEKLFF. Filled out from reference TRBV5-1 and TRBJ1-4, the complete variable domain reads KAGVTQTPRYLIKTRGQQVTLSCSPISGHRSVSWYQQTPGQGLQFLFEYFSETQRNKGNFPGRFSGRQFSNSRSEMNVSTLELGDSALYLCASSTSGRAINEKLFFGSGTQLSVL.

This clone was seen a single time. The chain has TRBV28 and TRBJ1-1, with no clear D. Trimming took off 6 bases at V and 2 bases at J, with 19 bases between the two ends. The CDR3 has 16 amino acids. The germline CDR1 and CDR2 sequences are MDHEN and SYDVKM. In nucleotides, the CDR3 is TGTGCCAGCAGCTCAAAGGAGGGTCGGGAAAACACTGAAGCTTTCTTT. Translated, it gives CASSSKEGRENTEAFF.

V usage is TRBV6-6 and J usage is TRBJ2-7; D might be TRBD2 (5 bases). The CDR3 covers 15 residues. Germline V gene data show CDR1 as MNHNY and CDR2 as SVGAGI (reference sequence). V lost 0 bases and J 7 bases, leaving 16 bases between the germline ends. The CDR3 here is CASSYSGHSRGEQYF. CDR3 nucleotide sequence: TGTGCCAGCAGTTACTCTGGTCACAGTCGAGGGGAGCAGTACTTC.

The chain has TRBV10-2 and TRBJ1-3, with TRBD1 matching over 7 bases. The CDR3 sequence is 15 residues long. V shed 5 bases, J shed 2 bases, and the junction held 6 bases outside the gene matches. Germline lookup yields CDR1 WSHSY and CDR2 SAAADI. CDR3 nucleotide sequence: TGCGCCAGCAGTCGGACAGGACGCCCTGGAAACACCATATATTTT. Protein product: CASSRTGRPGNTIYF.

In its sample, this clone was seen a few times. The chain combines TRBV29-1 with TRBJ1-1; 7 bases are a match to TRBD1. Germline V gene data show CDR1 as SQVTM and CDR2 as ANQGSEA. The CDR3 consists of 13 residues. The V gene end was trimmed by 7 bases and the J gene end by 1 base; junction bases not matched to a gene: 6. DNA of the CDR3: TGCAGCGCTCCGGGACAGCGGAACACTGAAGCTTTCTTT. Encoded protein: CSAPGQRNTEAFF.

This chain links TRBV10-3 with TRBJ1-1; weak D call: TRBD1 (5 bases). Trimming left V 7 bases short and J 0 bases short, with 18 bases between. The CDR3 totals 16 residues. Looked up from germline, CDR1 is ENHRY and CDR2 is SYGVKD. CDR3 sequence reads: CAIISSLQGMNTEAFF. CDR3 nucleotides: TGTGCCATCATCTCATCTTTGCAGGGAATGAACACTGAAGCTTTCTTT.

This sequence joins TRBV5-1 and TRBJ2-3; TRBD2 aligns across 11 bases. The trim removed 2 bases at V and 5 bases at J, leaving 7 bases unmatched. The CDR3 totals 16 residues. CDR1 is SGHRS, CDR2 YFSETQ, per germline. CDR3 amino acids: CASSLLSGRAGDTQYF. CDR3 bases: TGCGCCAGCAGCTTACTTAGCGGGAGGGCTGGAGATACGCAGTATTTT.

This chain joins TRBV27 and TRBJ2-3; TRBD1 might be the D (6 bases). The CDR3 runs 17 residues. Germline V gene data show CDR1 as MNHEY and CDR2 as SMNVEV (reference sequence). V shed 2 bases and J shed 1 base, with 16 bases lying between them. The DNA of the CDR3 is TGTGCCAGCAGTTTAGGGGGCTGGGCGTCTCGCACAGATACGCAGTATTTT. Its protein product is CASSLGGWASRTDTQYF.

The chain joins TRBV2 to TRBJ1-4; D perhaps matches TRBD1 (5 bases). CDR1 and CDR2 (germline): SNHLY, FYNNEI. The germline V and J ends were trimmed by 6 bases and 8 bases, with 13 bases remaining between them. CDR3 length: 13 residues. Here the CDR3 reads CASRKGRGEKLFF. As DNA, the CDR3 is TGTGCCAGCAGGAAAGGACGGGGGGAAAAACTGTTTTTT.

This clone was detected only a few times. This sequence joins TRBV7-2 and TRBJ2-1; 7 bases align to TRBD1. The CDR3 runs 16 residues. Per germline, CDR1 SGHTA and CDR2 FQGNSA. V was pared by 7 bases and J by 4 bases, with 13 bases of the junction left unmatched. CDR3 nucleotides: TGTGCCAGCACCAAACTAACAGGGGTAGATTACAATGAGCAGTTCTTC. Translating gives CASTKLTGVDYNEQFF.